These 2 T cell receptor beta chains were sequenced from one sample in a study of T cells after yellow fever vaccination. TCRdb analysed the 5' RACE reads with MiXCR anew, one entry per CDR3 protein. The sample yields about 500,000 distinct CDR3 sequences, approximately 16% seen once. The source material was PBMCs, sampled 5 to 6 days after the first yellow fever vaccination. These receptors all stem from a young man who received the YFV17D yellow fever vaccine.

The V and J genes are TRBV7-2 and TRBJ1-1; a weak D match, TRBD1 (6 bases). The CDR3 is 12 amino acids. The V gene lost 8 bases and the J gene lost 11 bases, with 18 bases spanning the gap. The germline V gene encodes CDR1 SGHTA and CDR2 FQGNSA. The CDR3 protein is CASLQRGASAFF. The DNA of the CDR3 is TGTGCCAGCTTACAACGGGGGGCTTCTGCTTTCTTT.

The chain's CDR3 is CASRRGQGALVKGNTIYF. Written as DNA, the CDR3 is TGTGCCAGCAGACGAGGACAGGGGGCGCTTGTGAAAGGAAACACCATATATTTT. The chain combines TRBV6-1 with TRBJ1-3, with 11 bases fitting TRBD1. CDR1 and CDR2 (germline): MNHNS, SASEGT. CDR3 length: 18 amino acids. The ends lost 6 bases at V and 4 bases at J; junction bases unmatched: 14.